The 5 T cell receptor beta chains reported below all come from one sample, sequenced in a study of CD8 T cells in ankylosing spondylitis. The study, taken as a whole, reports: A TCR beta motif made of several highly homologous variants seemed typical of ankylosing spondylitis blood.

These receptors have no identified antigens. In TCRdb, the 5' RACE reads were re-called with MiXCR into one record per CDR3 protein. The table includes a few hundred thousand distinct CDR3 sequences, approximately 20% detected once. Input material: blood, either unsorted or a sorted T cell fraction (not recorded which). The receptors shown here come from a male donor with ankylosing spondylitis.

V is TRBV5-1 and J is TRBJ2-5; D is undetermined. Deletions cut 0 bases from V and 5 bases from J, with 8 bases between. Germline V gene sequence: CDR1 SGHRS, CDR2 YFSETQ. The CDR3 totals 13 residues. Here the CDR3 DNA reads TGCGCCAGCAGCTTGGATACTACGGAGACCCAGTACTTC. Its translation: CASSLDTTETQYF.

This clonotype was counted only a few times. The chain uses TRBV5-1 and TRBJ2-1, with 7 bases lining up with TRBD1. The ends lost 6 bases at V and 6 bases at J; junction bases unmatched: 0. This CDR3 is built from 11 residues. Germline V CDR1 and CDR2: SGHRS, YFSETQ. Here the CDR3 reads CASTGGNEQFF. DNA of the CDR3: TGCGCCAGCACAGGGGGCAATGAGCAGTTCTTC.

This clonotype was seen a few times. The V call is TRBV20-1, the J call TRBJ2-1; 9 bases are a match to TRBD1. The CDR3 has 15 amino acids. Germline trimming cut 5 bases from V and 2 bases from J; bases unmatched to any gene: 7. CDR1 is DFQATT, CDR2 SNEGSKA, per germline (reference sequence). This CDR3 is CSAPDRGIAYNEQFF. The CDR3, as DNA: TGCAGTGCTCCGGACAGGGGTATCGCCTACAATGAGCAGTTCTTC.

This clonotype was detected only once. V is TRBV2 and J is TRBJ1-5; D uncertain. The CDR3 is 18 residues long. The germline V gene encodes CDR1 SNHLY and CDR2 FYNNEI. The V gene lost 0 bases and the J gene lost 0 bases, with 15 bases spanning the gap. CDR3 amino acids: CASSEAINRKDSNQPQHF. The CDR3 DNA follows: TGTGCCAGCAGTGAAGCGATCAACAGAAAGGATAGCAATCAGCCCCAGCATTTT.

The J gene is TRBJ1-6, the V gene TRBV5-1; 8 bases are shared with TRBD1. V trimming: 0 bases; J trimming: 9 bases; junction bases outside the gene matches: 8. CDR3 size: 16 residues. The V gene's germline CDR1 is SGHRS and CDR2 YFSETQ. The CDR3 reads CASSLAKAGGTSPLHF. CDR3 nucleotide sequence: TGCGCCAGCAGCTTGGCCAAGGCAGGGGGCACTTCACCCCTCCACTTT.